The entry below describes one T cell receptor (beta chain). Its target is unknown. Noted time point: pre-treatment sample, taken before nivolumab and TIL therapy. Pleural nodules or supraclavicular lymph nodes made up most of the excised metastases sampled. Enrollment ran from October 2017 to January 2020. The immunoSEQ assay was v3. Profiling relied on immunoSEQ multiplex PCR, and the TCRdb table lists in-frame clones only, not all of them. The data contain 95,000 or so clones, about three fifths of them singletons. V lost 6 bases, J lost 1 base, and 8 bases lay in between. The germline CDR1 and CDR2 sequences are MNHEY and SVGAGI. There are 13 residues in the CDR3. The data originate from a study of TIL therapy for anti-PD-1-resistant metastatic lung cancer. Study findings and constraints: TIL cultures after expansion showed higher clonality and lower diversity than baseline tumor (median approximately 6% vs 31%).

The V gene is TRBV6-5, the J gene TRBJ2-3; tentatively, D is TRBD1 (5 bases). The input for sequencing was tumor tissue, taken at baseline. The receptor was derived from a person aged 25 to 85 with non-small cell lung cancer. The CDR3 loop is CASRQQGTDTQYF. CDR3 nucleotides: TGTGCCAGCAGACAACAGGGCACAGATACGCAGTATTTT.